This T cell receptor (beta chain) was profiled in a study of beta chain features in type 1 diabetes (dated by TCRdb to 2017 to 2018). With respect to the entire study: Patients and healthy donors did not differ in mean age, gender distribution, total cell number or subset yield. Naive and central memory subsets were obtained from all 30 or so donors, but regulatory and stem cell-like memory subsets were isolated from only 8 patients and 8 healthy donors. Across all samples, around 99 million sorted cells were examined, and cell number per subset correlated strongly with RNA yield. The study compared the TCRB repertoires of sorted circulating CD4+ T cell subsets in recently diagnosed type 1 diabetes patients with those in matched healthy donors.

The High Capacity cDNA Reverse Transcription Kit was used to reverse transcribe all of the isolated RNA, meaning that expressed TCRB transcripts were what got sequenced. Deep immunoSEQ sequencing was applied to naive, central memory and regulatory T cell samples, giving an average of roughly 3.6 million total reads per sample. Sorted cells were lysed in RLT buffer and RNA was extracted with DNase-treated RNeasy Micro or Mini kits, depending on cell number. To prevent cross-contamination, every cell subset was processed on its own, while patient and healthy donor samples were processed together. The immunoSEQ multiplex PCR was used to amplify TCRB sequences from cDNA, generating 87-bp fragments that spanned the CDR3 region. The amplicons were sequenced using the Illumina HiSeq platform. For the original study's pipeline: Synthetic template baselines were used to correct PCR bias computationally, reads within Hamming distance 2 were collapsed together, and singletons that could not be merged were discarded. By aligning reads against IMGT, V, D and J genes, CDR3 length, and insertions or deletions at six rearrangement sites were assigned. Within each subset, clonotype counts were normalized to the number of sorted cells before true diversity and Gini coefficients were calculated with the tcR R package. The overlap coefficient, calculated on TCRB nucleotide sequences, was used to quantify repertoire sharing. TCRdb's version of the immuneACCESS table is confined to in-frame rearrangements and falls short of the full clone set. An unresolved V gene accounts for under half of the shortfall where checked; the remainder is of unknown origin. That table is the source of V, J and clone size, and D and trimming were worked out from the DNA. The sample table lists tens of thousands of clones, approximately 47% of them with a count of one. The ten largest clones add up to 0.7% of the sample.

Each donor gave one peripheral blood draw, approximately 120 mL on average, collected into heparinised tubes. A BD FACSAria II and a panel including CD45RO, CCR7, CD25, CD127, CD95 and CD27 were used to sort naive, central memory, regulatory and stem cell-like memory CD4+ T cells. Every sorted population had a purity above 95%. PBMCs were separated immediately by Lymphoprep density gradient centrifugation and were stained directly, without being cultured. So that batch effects would be minimized, each experiment stained and sorted samples in pairs, pairing one healthy donor with one patient. This clone was seen a handful of times. Its antigen has not been determined. Per-nucleotide qualities are absent, and no much larger clonotype sits a single base away. On the study overall, not on this receptor specifically: Shorter templates might be favored by PCR, yet because patient and control samples were amplified and corrected together, any such skew would affect both groups equally. Only small numbers of individuals were included in the HLA sub-analyses, which left unresolved whether HLA type had any influence on TCRB rearrangement. Type 1 diabetes patients showed a moderate but significant shortening of TCRB CDR3 length in all four CD4+ subsets. Naive, central memory and regulatory TCRB repertoires appeared to be more similar among patients than among healthy donors. Patients with type 1 diabetes made fewer insertions and deleted more nucleotides at VDJ recombination sites, implying thymic rearrangement abnormalities. Sequencing cDNA rather than genomic DNA could over-represent highly expressing activated cells, although activation and CD3 levels did not differ between groups.

This receptor was taken from a man younger than 40 with type 1 diabetes. The sequenced sample consisted of central memory CD4+ T cells from blood.

The DNA is TGTGCCAGCTCACCTGCGCTAGATTACAATGAGCAGTTCTTC. It is translated as CASSPALDYNEQFF. The sequence is built from TRBV18 and TRBJ2-1; the D gene is not confidently resolved. V was cut back by 3 bases and J by 4 bases, leaving a gap of 10 bases between them. Inclusive of the bounding cysteine and phenylalanine, the CDR3 is 14 residues long. Just CDR3 DNA is preserved here, 42 bases in frame from base 1. CDR1 and CDR2 were assigned from the germline V gene as KGHSH and LQKENI.